This TCR beta chain is from a study of T cell responses to AZD1222 COVID-19 vaccine. Germline lookup yields CDR1 SGHAT and CDR2 FQNNGV. The CDR3 totals 12 residues. The ends were cut back, 1 base at V and 3 bases at J, with 4 bases in the middle. The method was immunoSEQ multiplex PCR; TCRdb's version includes in-frame clones alone and lacks a portion of them. Among under 75,000 clones, 85% were seen once, and the ten largest hold roughly 20%. This receptor was taken from an adult in good health. The chain couples TRBV11-2 to TRBJ2-7; D not resolved. The sequences come from peripheral blood, collected on day 0 of AZD1222 vaccination. In DNA form, the CDR3 reads TGTGCCAGCAGCTTAGTACTCTACGAGCAGTACTTC. As protein: CASSLVLYEQYF.